The sequence of this T cell receptor beta chain was determined in a study of shared clonotypes between healthy human individuals. It was CD45RO-negative cells, positively selected for CCR7, that made up naive CD8 cells, with terminally differentiated effector memory CD45RA+ cells excluded. None of the donors, who were healthy HIV-negative adults, had recently had acute infections or vaccinations. The assay was carried out at the deep level. Method: immunoSEQ multiplex PCR; TCRdb's copy keeps in-frame clones and lacks some. The sample records some 2 million clones, about 95% being singletons. V lost 5 bases to trimming and J lost 3 bases, with 14 bases between them. The CDR3 is 14 residues long. Germline assignment: CDR1 LNHDA and CDR2 SQIVND (reference sequence).

The chain recombines TRBV19 with TRBJ2-7; tentative D call: TRBD2 (6 bases). The clonotype comes from a young man in good health. Material for sequencing was naive CD8+ T cells sorted from blood. The CDR3 DNA follows: TGTGCCAGTAGTGTAGCGGACACGTACTACGAGCAGTACTTC. Translation gives CASSVADTYYEQYF.